The source of this T cell receptor beta chain is a study of cytomegalovirus exposure and HLA in healthy donors. 13 Jbeta primers and 60 Vbeta primers were used for the PCR. Sequencing was performed with immunoSEQ multiplex PCR; in TCRdb, only in-frame clones are kept and a portion is missing. The sample contains 170,000 or so clones, roughly three quarters of which appear only once. The length of the CDR3 is 15 residues. V was pared by 7 bases and J by 4 bases, with 6 bases of the junction left unmatched. Germline CDR1 reads LNHDA; CDR2 reads SQIVND (reference sequence). Overall study results and limits: With later analysis, a missense DCLRE1C variant became linked to TCR beta V- and J-gene trimming. The authors later found HLA-associated TCR beta chains more clonally expanded than equally common others.

To note about this clone: The antigen remains undetermined.

This receptor was identified in a woman aged 50 to 65 in good health and CMV-seropositive. Sequences were obtained from PBMCs. The chain combines TRBV19 with TRBJ2-2; 10 bases agree with TRBD1. DNA for the CDR3: TGTGCCAGTATTCCCGGGACAGGGGTCACCGGGGAGCTGTTTTTT. Translation gives CASIPGTGVTGELFF.